The 32 T cell receptor beta chains reported below all come from one sample, sequenced in a study of T-cell memory formation after mild COVID-19. TCRdb ran MiXCR on the 5' RACE reads and lists one entry per CDR3 protein. The sample lists more than 350,000 distinct CDR3 sequences, about 17% occurring once. Input material: PBMCs or a T cell subset sorted from them (not recorded which). The receptor source for this set is a man between 18 and 35 years old who had mild COVID-19 (a few samples of this study predate the infection). Cell type and time point are not known.

This clonotype was counted between two and nine times. This chain connects TRBV7-2 to TRBJ2-5; D may correspond to TRBD1 or TRBD2 (5 bases each). Trimming left V 2 bases short and J 5 bases short, with 12 bases between. The CDR3 is made up of 14 amino acids. Germline V gives CDR1 SGHTA, CDR2 FQGNSA. The CDR3 DNA reads TGTGCCAGCAGCTTAACGGGGCCGGGGGAGACCCAGTACTTC. As protein: CASSLTGPGETQYF.

This clonotype has only a few counts. The chain carries TRBV6-6 and TRBJ2-7; D uncertain. The CDR3 spans 13 residues. CDR1 is MNHNY and CDR2 is SVGAGI in the germline V gene (reference sequence). The V gene lost 2 bases and the J gene lost 6 bases, with 11 bases spanning the gap. The DNA for the CDR3 is TGTGCCAGCAGTTACCCGTCCACGGGCGAGCAGTACGTC. Amino acids: CASSYPSTGEQYV.

This chain connects TRBV4-3 to TRBJ1-2, with 7 bases aligning to TRBD1. The CDR3 has 14 amino acids. Germline values: CDR1 LGHNA, CDR2 YSLEER. V was pared by 2 bases and J by 3 bases, with 3 bases of the junction left unmatched. The CDR3 DNA follows: TGCGCCAGCAGCCAAACTGGGACAGACTATGGCTACACCTTC. Protein sequence: CASSQTGTDYGYTF.

This clonotype has a handful of counts. The J gene is TRBJ2-7, the V gene TRBV12-3 or TRBV12-4; TRBD1 matches 8 bases. CDR3 size: 12 residues. Trimming at V came to 7 bases and at J to 3 bases, leaving 2 bases not matched to a gene. CDR3 in amino acids: CASTTGGYEQYF. CDR3 sequence (DNA): TGTGCCAGCACAACAGGGGGCTACGAGCAGTACTTC.

This clonotype was counted ten times or more. The chain uses TRBV29-1 and TRBJ1-1; TRBD1 is a possible D gene (5 bases). The CDR3 consists of 15 residues. Trimming removed 0 bases from V and 0 bases from J, with 11 bases in between. CDR1 is SQVTM and CDR2 is ANQGSEA in the germline V gene. CDR3 protein: CSVEDLPGLNTEAFF. The CDR3 DNA sequence: TGCAGCGTTGAAGATCTTCCAGGGCTGAACACTGAAGCTTTCTTT.

This clonotype was seen a handful of times. The chain has TRBV20-1 and TRBJ2-6; 9 bases are a match to TRBD1. The CDR3 totals 15 residues. The V gene's germline CDR1 is DFQATT and CDR2 SNEGSKA (reference sequence). V dropped 2 bases and J dropped 2; count of bases not matched to a gene: 1. The CDR3 DNA reads TGCAGTGCTAGAACAGGGGGCCCTGGGGCCAACGTCCTGACTTTC. Translation gives CSARTGGPGANVLTF.

The chain couples TRBV6-2 or TRBV6-3 to TRBJ1-4, with D possibly TRBD1 on 5 matching bases. The CDR3 loop spans 16 amino acids. V lost 6 bases and J 0 bases, leaving 14 bases between the germline ends. The germline CDR1 and CDR2 sequences are MNHEY and SVGEGT. The CDR3 DNA is TGTGCCAGCAGCACCCGAGGGACCACAACTAATGAAAAACTGTTTTTT. Translated, it gives CASSTRGTTTNEKLFF.

This chain uses TRBV7-2 with TRBJ1-2; D might be TRBD1 (5 bases). This CDR3 is built from 14 residues. V lost 6 bases and J 3 bases, leaving 14 bases between the germline ends. Germline V gives CDR1 SGHTA, CDR2 FQGNSA. CDR3 nucleotide sequence: TGTGCCAGCAGACCCCCCGGGGGTTACTATGGCTACACCTTC. Its protein product is CASRPPGGYYGYTF.

A few counts support this clonotype. This sequence joins TRBV6-5 and TRBJ1-3; D might be TRBD1 (5 bases). Between the trimmed V and J ends, which lost 3 bases and 1 base, there was a span of 16 bases. Germline V gene sequence: CDR1 MNHEY, CDR2 SVGAGI. This CDR3 spans 17 amino acids. CDR3 region: CASSYFPPEGSGNTIYF. The CDR3 DNA sequence: TGTGCCAGCAGTTATTTCCCTCCCGAGGGGTCTGGAAACACCATATATTTT.

The rearrangement links TRBV27 to TRBJ2-3, with D tentatively TRBD2 (5 bases). Trimming pared 2 bases from V and 4 bases from J, leaving 10 bases between. CDR1 MNHEY and CDR2 SMNVEV come from the germline V gene (reference sequence). The length of the CDR3 is 14 residues. CDR3 in DNA: TGTGCCAGCAGTTTACGGGGATACGCAGATACGCAGTATTTT. As protein: CASSLRGYADTQYF.

The genes are TRBV12-3 or TRBV12-4 and TRBJ1-1; maybe TRBD1 (5 bases). The CDR3 consists of 13 residues. The V gene lost 2 bases and the J gene lost 7 bases, with 11 bases spanning the gap. The CDR3 region has the DNA TGTGCCAGCAGTTTAAGACAGCAAGGTGAAGCTTTCTTT. Amino acids: CASSLRQQGEAFF.

The chain links TRBV7-3 to TRBJ2-5, with a tentative D call TRBD2 (6 bases). CDR1 and CDR2 from the germline V gene are SGHTA and FQGTGA. The CDR3 has 15 residues. Trimming cost V 5 bases and J 5 bases, with 18 bases left between them. In nucleotides, the CDR3 is TGTGCCAGCAGCCCCGGCGGGGCCCTGAGGGAGACCCAGTACTTC. Translation: CASSPGGALRETQYF.

Here the CDR3 reads CASSFRQFTDTQYF. CDR3 DNA: TGTGCCAGCAGTTTCCGACAGTTCACAGATACGCAGTATTTT. J is TRBJ2-3 and V is TRBV12-3 or TRBV12-4; a possible D gene is TRBD1 (5 bases). Trimming removed 3 bases at V and 2 bases at J, with 9 bases between. This CDR3 has 14 residues.

V is TRBV5-5 and J is TRBJ1-5; no reliable D call. Trimming removed 5 bases from V and 0 bases from J, with 9 bases in between. This CDR3 region has 14 residues. The V gene's germline CDR1 is SGHKS and CDR2 YYEKEE (reference sequence). The CDR3 region has the DNA TGTGCCAGCAGTGGAGTGGTTAGCAATCAGCCCCAGCATTTT. Its translation: CASSGVVSNQPQHF.

This clonotype appeared a few times. J is TRBJ1-6 and V is TRBV6-2 or TRBV6-3; D gene unclear. This CDR3 has 13 residues. Germline V gives CDR1 MNHEY, CDR2 SVGEGT. Trimming stripped 5 bases from V and 11 bases from J, with 13 bases between. Written as DNA, the CDR3 is TGTGCCAGCAGTCGACTCACGAGGCCACCCCTCCACTTT. Translated: CASSRLTRPPLHF.

This clonotype turned up a few times. V gene TRBV5-1 combines with J gene TRBJ2-7, with D possibly called TRBD1 or TRBD2 (5 bases each). The CDR3 contains 14 residues. V was cut by 4 bases and J by 5 bases, with 16 bases left in between. CDR1 and CDR2 (germline): SGHRS, YFSETQ. The CDR3 loop is CASSKGPTVHEQYF. The CDR3 DNA reads TGCGCCAGCAGCAAGGGACCGACCGTCCACGAGCAGTACTTC.

The chain uses TRBV29-1 and TRBJ2-5; 9 nucleotides match TRBD1. V shed 8 bases and J 4 bases; nucleotides not matched to a gene: 8. Germline V gives CDR1 SQVTM, CDR2 ANQGSEA. The CDR3 is made up of 13 amino acids. CDR3 in amino acids: CSHGQGRGETQYF. The CDR3 DNA is TGCAGCCACGGACAGGGGCGAGGAGAGACCCAGTACTTC. Complete variable domain (other parts from reference TRBV29-1 and TRBJ2-5): SAVISQKPSRDICQRGTSLTIQCQVDSQVTMMFWYRQQPGQSLTLIATANQGSEATYESGFVIDKFPISRPNLTFSTLTVSNMSPEDSSIYLCSHGQGRGETQYFGPGTRLLVL.

This clonotype was detected ten times or more. CDR3 region: CASSQGGTVYEQYF. The CDR3 DNA follows: TGCGCCAGCAGCCAAGGGGGGACAGTCTACGAGCAGTACTTC. This chain connects TRBV4-1 to TRBJ2-7, with 7 positions matching TRBD1. This CDR3 comprises 14 residues. Trimming cost V 1 base and J 3 bases; bases outside gene matches: 3. Looked up from germline, CDR1 is MGHRA and CDR2 is YSYEKL.

The chain combines TRBV6-2 or TRBV6-3 with TRBJ1-5; no definite D call. Per the germline V gene, CDR1 is MNHEY and CDR2 is SVGEGT. With 3 bases removed from V and 3 bases from J, the gap between germline ends came to 9 bases. The CDR3 consists of 14 residues. The CDR3 here is CASSYNPHNQPQHF. The CDR3 DNA reads as TGTGCCAGCAGTTATAACCCCCACAATCAGCCCCAGCATTTT.

A single count supports this clonotype. This clone may be a read error of a much larger clone one base away. The V call is TRBV7-2, the J call TRBJ2-5; either TRBD1 or TRBD2 may supply D (5 bases each). V gave up 6 bases and J gave up 5 bases, with 16 bases separating them. CDR3 size: 14 residues. Germline V CDR1 and CDR2: SGHTA, FQGNSA. The CDR3 DNA reads TGTGCCAGCAGTCCCTGGGGGTGCTCGGAGACCCAGTACTTC. As protein: CASSPWGCSETQYF.

The V call is TRBV7-2, the J call TRBJ2-5; D may be TRBD2 (5 bases). The CDR3 is 14 amino acids. Trimming removed 1 base at V and 3 bases at J, with 9 bases between. Germline V gives CDR1 SGHTA, CDR2 FQGNSA. CDR3 amino acids: CASSLGGLKETQYF. As DNA, the CDR3 is TGTGCCAGCAGCTTAGGAGGGCTGAAAGAGACCCAGTACTTC. Based on the CDR3 plus reference TRBV7-2 and TRBJ2-5, the full variable domain is GAGVSQSPSNKVTEKGKDVELRCDPISGHTALYWYRQSLGQGLEFLIYFQGNSAPDKSGLPSDRFSAERTGGSVSTLTIQRTQQEDSAVYLCASSLGGLKETQYFGPGTRLLVL.

This clonotype was seen a handful of times. This chain uses TRBV9 with TRBJ1-5; D ambiguous. CDR1 is SGDLS and CDR2 is YYNGEE in the germline V gene. Trimming removed 0 bases from V and 0 bases from J, with 13 bases in between. This CDR3 contains 17 residues. The CDR3 here is CASSVEGPGNSNQPQHF. DNA of the CDR3: TGTGCCAGCAGCGTAGAAGGACCCGGGAATAGCAATCAGCCCCAGCATTTT. Supplemented by reference TRBV9 and TRBJ1-5, the full variable domain reads DSGVTQTPKHLITATGQRVTLRCSPRSGDLSVYWYQQSLDQGLQFLIQYYNGEERAKGNILERFSAQQFPDLHSELNLSSLELGDSALYFCASSVEGPGNSNQPQHFGDGTRLSIL.

There are a few counts of this clonotype. The chain couples TRBV10-3 to TRBJ1-5; D unresolved. V lost 2 bases and J lost 7, with 12 bases in between. The germline V gene encodes CDR1 ENHRY and CDR2 SYGVKD. This CDR3 region has 14 residues. The CDR3 sequence: CAISEIGEAQPQHF. In DNA, the CDR3 is TGTGCCATCAGTGAGATTGGGGAGGCGCAGCCCCAGCATTTT.

This clonotype was found a few times. V usage is TRBV29-1 and J usage is TRBJ1-5, with 7 bases that match TRBD1. CDR1 is SQVTM and CDR2 is ANQGSEA in the germline V gene. The CDR3 loop spans 13 amino acids. V gave up 4 bases and J gave up 6 bases; unmatched junction bases: 6. CDR3: CSVGGGAGQPQHF. CDR3 DNA sequence: TGCAGCGTTGGAGGGGGCGCGGGTCAGCCCCAGCATTTT.

This clonotype was observed a few times. V and J are TRBV29-1 and TRBJ1-3; unclear D gene. V lost 4 bases to trimming and J lost 0 bases, with 7 bases between them. Looked up from germline, CDR1 is SQVTM and CDR2 is ANQGSEA. This CDR3 has 13 amino acids. As DNA, the CDR3 is TGCAGCGTTGCAAGCTCCTCTGGAAACACCATATATTTT. Its protein product is CSVASSSGNTIYF. The complete variable domain, with remaining parts taken from reference TRBV29-1 and TRBJ1-3, reads SAVISQKPSRDICQRGTSLTIQCQVDSQVTMMFWYRQQPGQSLTLIATANQGSEATYESGFVIDKFPISRPNLTFSTLTVSNMSPEDSSIYLCSVASSSGNTIYFGEGSWLTVV.

This clonotype was recorded at least ten times. The chain employs TRBV5-1 and TRBJ2-2; 8 bases fit TRBD1. Germline values: CDR1 SGHRS, CDR2 YFSETQ. Trimming removed 1 base from V and 6 bases from J; junction bases left unmatched: 11. The CDR3 contains 17 residues. CDR3 nucleotide sequence: TGCGCCAGCAGCTTGTCGCAAGGACAGGGCATGGCCGGGGAGCTGTTTTTT. Amino acids: CASSLSQGQGMAGELFF.

This clonotype has just a few counts. This chain uses TRBV4-3 with TRBJ1-1; D unclear. The CDR3 length is 13 residues. Trimming shortened V by 0 bases and J by 10 bases, and 12 bases separated the two germline ends. The germline CDR1 and CDR2 sequences are LGHNA and YSLEER. DNA for the CDR3: TGCGCCAGCAGCCAAGAGGGCGGGGTCGGAGCTTTCTTT. Translation: CASSQEGGVGAFF.

This chain uses TRBV18 with TRBJ2-5; 7 nucleotides line up with TRBD2. The CDR3 is 16 residues long. Germline V gene lookup returns CDR1 KGHSH and CDR2 LQKENI. The V gene end was trimmed by 3 bases and the J gene end by 2 bases; junction bases not matched to a gene: 9. CDR3 nucleotides: TGTGCCAGCTCACCGATGAGGACGGGAGGACAAGAGACCCAGTACTTC. This encodes CASSPMRTGGQETQYF. Supplemented by reference TRBV18 and TRBJ2-5, the full variable domain reads NAGVMQNPRHLVRRRGQEARLRCSPMKGHSHVYWYRQLPEEGLKFMVYLQKENIIDESGMPKERFSAEFPKEGPSILRIQQVVRGDSAAYFCASSPMRTGGQETQYFGPGTRLLVL.

The V call is TRBV15, the J call TRBJ1-4, with D possibly matching TRBD1 (6 bases). CDR1 and CDR2 (germline): LNHNV, YYDKDF (reference sequence). V shed 7 bases and J shed 0 bases, with 12 bases lying between them. The CDR3 consists of 15 residues. The CDR3 nucleotides read TGTGCCACCAAGAGACAGGCCGCAACTAATGAAAAACTGTTTTTT. Translated, it gives CATKRQAATNEKLFF.

This chain joins TRBV10-3 and TRBJ2-2, with 10 nucleotides matching TRBD2. Germline V gene sequence: CDR1 ENHRY, CDR2 SYGVKD. J was trimmed by 3 bases and V by 7 bases; bases with no gene match: 8. The CDR3 length is 16 residues. The CDR3 DNA follows: TGTGCCATCAAAAAGCGGGGGGGCCAGGACACCGGGGAGCTGTTTTTT. Encoded protein: CAIKKRGGQDTGELFF.

The gene calls are TRBV5-6 and TRBJ2-7, with D possibly matching TRBD2 (5 bases). The CDR3 runs to 12 residues. Germline loops: CDR1 SGHDT, CDR2 YYEEEE. V gave up 3 bases and J gave up 7 bases, with 11 bases separating them. The CDR3 coding sequence is TGTGCCAGCAGCTCGGGCCCGGGGGAGCAGTACGTC. It translates to CASSSGPGEQYV.

This clonotype was seen only a few times. V usage is TRBV5-1 and J usage is TRBJ2-5; D is possibly TRBD1 or TRBD2 (5 bases each). The V end was cut by 7 bases, the J end by 2 bases, with 18 bases between. Germline V gives CDR1 SGHRS, CDR2 YFSETQ. The CDR3 extends over 15 amino acids. The CDR3 DNA reads TGCGCCAGCGCCACCCTCGGGACGGTTCAAGAGACCCAGTACTTC. Its translation is CASATLGTVQETQYF.